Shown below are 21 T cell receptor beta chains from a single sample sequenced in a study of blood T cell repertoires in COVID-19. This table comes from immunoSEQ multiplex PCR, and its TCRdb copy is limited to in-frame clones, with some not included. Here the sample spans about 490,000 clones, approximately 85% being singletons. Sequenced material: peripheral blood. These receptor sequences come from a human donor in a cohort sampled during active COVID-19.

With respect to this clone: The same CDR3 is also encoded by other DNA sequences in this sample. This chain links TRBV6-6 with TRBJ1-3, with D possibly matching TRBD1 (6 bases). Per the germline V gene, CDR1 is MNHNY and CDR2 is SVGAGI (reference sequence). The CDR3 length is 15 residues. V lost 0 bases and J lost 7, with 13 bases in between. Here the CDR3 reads CASSYSTGRGNTIYF. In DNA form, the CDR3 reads TGTGCCAGCAGTTACTCGACAGGCCGTGGGAACACCATATATTTT.

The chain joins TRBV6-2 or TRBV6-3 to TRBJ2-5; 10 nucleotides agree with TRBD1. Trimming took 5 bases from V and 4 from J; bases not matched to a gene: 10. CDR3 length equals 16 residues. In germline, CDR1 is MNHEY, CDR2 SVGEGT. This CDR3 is CASSHTSGTGVETQYF. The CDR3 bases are TGTGCCAGCAGTCACACATCCGGGACAGGGGTAGAGACCCAGTACTTC.

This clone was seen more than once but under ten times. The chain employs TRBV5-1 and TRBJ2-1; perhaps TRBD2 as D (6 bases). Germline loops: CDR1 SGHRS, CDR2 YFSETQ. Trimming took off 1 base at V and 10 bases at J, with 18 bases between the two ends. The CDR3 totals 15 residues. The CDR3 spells CASSLTPGSSGEQFF. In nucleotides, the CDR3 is TGCGCCAGCAGCTTGACGCCAGGGTCCAGCGGGGAGCAGTTCTTC.

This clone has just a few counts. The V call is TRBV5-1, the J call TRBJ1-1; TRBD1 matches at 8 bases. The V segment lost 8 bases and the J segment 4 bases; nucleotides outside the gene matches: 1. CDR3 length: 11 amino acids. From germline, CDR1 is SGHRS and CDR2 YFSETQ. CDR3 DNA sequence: TGCGCCAGTACAGGGGGCACTGAAGCTTTCTTT. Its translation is CASTGGTEAFF.

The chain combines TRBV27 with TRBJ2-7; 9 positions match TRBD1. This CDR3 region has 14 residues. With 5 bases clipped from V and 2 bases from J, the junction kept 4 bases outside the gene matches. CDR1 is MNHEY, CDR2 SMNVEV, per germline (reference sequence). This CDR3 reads CASSRDRGAYEQYF. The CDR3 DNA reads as TGTGCCAGCAGTCGCGACAGGGGGGCCTACGAGCAGTACTTC.

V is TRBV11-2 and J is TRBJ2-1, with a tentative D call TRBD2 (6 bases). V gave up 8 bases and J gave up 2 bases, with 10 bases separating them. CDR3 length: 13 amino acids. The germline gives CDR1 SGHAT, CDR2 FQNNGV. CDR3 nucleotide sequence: TGTGCCAGCCGAAGACTAGCCTACAATGAGCAGTTCTTC. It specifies CASRRLAYNEQFF.

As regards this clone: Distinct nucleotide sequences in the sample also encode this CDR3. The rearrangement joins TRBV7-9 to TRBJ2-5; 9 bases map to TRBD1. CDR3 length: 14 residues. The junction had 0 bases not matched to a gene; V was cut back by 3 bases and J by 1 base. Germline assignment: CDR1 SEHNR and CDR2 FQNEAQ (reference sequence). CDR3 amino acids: CASSLTGGQETQYF. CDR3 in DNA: TGTGCCAGCAGCTTGACAGGGGGCCAAGAGACCCAGTACTTC.

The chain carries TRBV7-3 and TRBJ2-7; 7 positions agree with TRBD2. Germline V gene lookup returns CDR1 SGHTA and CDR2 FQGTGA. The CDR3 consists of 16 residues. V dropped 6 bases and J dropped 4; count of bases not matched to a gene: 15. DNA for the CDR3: TGTGCCAGCAGTCCCCGGGGAGGGCAGAGCTTGTACGAGCAGTACTTC. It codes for CASSPRGGQSLYEQYF.

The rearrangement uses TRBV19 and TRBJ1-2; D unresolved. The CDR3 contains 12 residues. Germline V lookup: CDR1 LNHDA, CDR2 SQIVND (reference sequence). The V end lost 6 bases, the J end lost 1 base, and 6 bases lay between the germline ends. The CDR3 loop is CASSAINYGYTF. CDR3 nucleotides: TGTGCCAGTAGCGCGATTAACTATGGCTACACCTTC.

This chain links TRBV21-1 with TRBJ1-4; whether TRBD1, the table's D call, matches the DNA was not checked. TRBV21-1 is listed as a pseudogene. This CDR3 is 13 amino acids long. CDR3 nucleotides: TGTGCCAGCAGCCCAGAACATACAGGGAAACTGTTTTTT. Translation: CASSPEHTGKLFF.

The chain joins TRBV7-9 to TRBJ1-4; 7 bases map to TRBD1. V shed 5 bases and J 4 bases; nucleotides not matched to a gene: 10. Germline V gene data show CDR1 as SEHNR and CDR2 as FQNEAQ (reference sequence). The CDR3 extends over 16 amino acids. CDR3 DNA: TGTGCCAGCAGCGCGCGACCGACAGGGATTAATGAAAAACTGTTTTTT. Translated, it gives CASSARPTGINEKLFF.

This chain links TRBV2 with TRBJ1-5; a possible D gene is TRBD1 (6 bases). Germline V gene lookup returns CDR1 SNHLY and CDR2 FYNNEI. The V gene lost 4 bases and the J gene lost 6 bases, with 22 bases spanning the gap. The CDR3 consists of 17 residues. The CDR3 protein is CASSVGVGQGLGQPQHF. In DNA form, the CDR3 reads TGTGCCAGCAGTGTTGGGGTGGGGCAGGGGCTGGGTCAGCCCCAGCATTTT.

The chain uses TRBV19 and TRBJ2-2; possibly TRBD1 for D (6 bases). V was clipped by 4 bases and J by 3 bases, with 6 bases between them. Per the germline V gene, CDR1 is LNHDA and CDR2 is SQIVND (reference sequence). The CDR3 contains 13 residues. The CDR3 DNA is TGTGCCAGTAGTAGGACAGACACCGGGGAGCTGTTTTTT. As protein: CASSRTDTGELFF.

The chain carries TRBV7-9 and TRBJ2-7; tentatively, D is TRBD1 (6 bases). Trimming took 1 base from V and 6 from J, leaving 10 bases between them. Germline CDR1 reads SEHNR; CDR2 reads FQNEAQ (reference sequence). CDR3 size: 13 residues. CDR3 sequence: CASSLDRAGEQYF. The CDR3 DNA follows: TGTGCCAGCAGCTTAGACAGGGCGGGCGAGCAGTACTTC.

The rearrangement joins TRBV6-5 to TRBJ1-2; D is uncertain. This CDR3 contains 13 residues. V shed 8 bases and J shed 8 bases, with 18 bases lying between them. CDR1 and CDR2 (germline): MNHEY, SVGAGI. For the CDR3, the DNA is TGTGCCAGCCGGCGGTTACCTGGCGGGGGCTACACCTTC. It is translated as CASRRLPGGGYTF.

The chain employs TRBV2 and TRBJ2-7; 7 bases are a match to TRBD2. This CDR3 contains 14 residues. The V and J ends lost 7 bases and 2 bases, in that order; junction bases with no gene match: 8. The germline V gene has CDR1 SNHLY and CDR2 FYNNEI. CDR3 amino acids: CASKPASGTYEQYF. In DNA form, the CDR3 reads TGTGCCAGCAAACCGGCTAGCGGAACCTACGAGCAGTACTTC.

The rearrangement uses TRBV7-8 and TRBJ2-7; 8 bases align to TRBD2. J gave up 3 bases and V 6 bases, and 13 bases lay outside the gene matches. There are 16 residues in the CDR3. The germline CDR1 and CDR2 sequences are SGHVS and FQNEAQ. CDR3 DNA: TGTGCCAGCAGTCCAAGCGGGGGCGGACGAAGCTACGAGCAGTACTTC. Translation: CASSPSGGGRSYEQYF.

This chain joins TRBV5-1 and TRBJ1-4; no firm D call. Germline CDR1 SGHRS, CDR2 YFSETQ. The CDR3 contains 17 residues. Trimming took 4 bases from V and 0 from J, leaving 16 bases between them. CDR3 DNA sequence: TGCGCCAGCAGCCCGGGAGGCAGATTAACAACTAATGAAAAACTGTTTTTT. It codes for CASSPGGRLTTNEKLFF.

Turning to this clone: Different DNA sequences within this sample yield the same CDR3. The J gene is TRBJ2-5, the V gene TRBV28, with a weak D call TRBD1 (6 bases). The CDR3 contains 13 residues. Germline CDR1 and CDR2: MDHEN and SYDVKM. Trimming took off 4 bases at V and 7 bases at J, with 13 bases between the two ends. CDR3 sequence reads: CASSSSGVGTQYF. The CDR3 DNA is TGTGCCAGCAGTTCCTCAGGGGTGGGGACCCAGTACTTC.

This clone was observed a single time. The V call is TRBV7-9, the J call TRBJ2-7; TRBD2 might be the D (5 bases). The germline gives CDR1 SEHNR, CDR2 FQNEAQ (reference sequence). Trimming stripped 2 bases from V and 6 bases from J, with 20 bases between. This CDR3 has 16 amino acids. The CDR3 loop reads CASSLTEADPLREQYF. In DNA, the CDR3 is TGTGCCAGCAGCTTAACGGAGGCCGACCCGTTACGCGAGCAGTACTTC.

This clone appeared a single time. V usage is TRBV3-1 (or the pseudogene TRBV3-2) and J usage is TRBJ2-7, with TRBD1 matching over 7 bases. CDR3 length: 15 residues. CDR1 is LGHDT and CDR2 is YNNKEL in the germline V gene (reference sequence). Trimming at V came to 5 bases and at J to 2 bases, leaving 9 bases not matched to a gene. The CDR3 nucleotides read TGTGCCAGCAGCGGTGGGACAGAACGTCCCTACGAGCAGTACTTC. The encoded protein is CASSGGTERPYEQYF.